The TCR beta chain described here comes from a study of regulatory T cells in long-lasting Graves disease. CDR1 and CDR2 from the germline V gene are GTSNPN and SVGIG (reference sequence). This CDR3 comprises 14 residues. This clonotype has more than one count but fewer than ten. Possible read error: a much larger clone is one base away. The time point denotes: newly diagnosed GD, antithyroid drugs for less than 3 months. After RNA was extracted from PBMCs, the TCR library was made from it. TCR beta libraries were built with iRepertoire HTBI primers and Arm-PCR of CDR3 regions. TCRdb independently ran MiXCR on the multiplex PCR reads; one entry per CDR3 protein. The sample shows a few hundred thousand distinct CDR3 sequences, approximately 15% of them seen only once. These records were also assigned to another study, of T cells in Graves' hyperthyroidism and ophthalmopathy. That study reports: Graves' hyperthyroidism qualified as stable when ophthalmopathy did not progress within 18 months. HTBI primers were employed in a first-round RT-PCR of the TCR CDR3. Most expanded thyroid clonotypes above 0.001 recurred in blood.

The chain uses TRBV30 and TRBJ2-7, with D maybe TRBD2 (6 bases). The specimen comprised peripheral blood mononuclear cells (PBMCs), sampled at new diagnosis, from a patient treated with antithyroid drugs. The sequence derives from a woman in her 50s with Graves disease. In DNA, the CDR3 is TGTGCCCGGAGTGGAGGCTACCTGATGGGAGGGCAGTACTTC. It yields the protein CARSGGYLMGGQYF. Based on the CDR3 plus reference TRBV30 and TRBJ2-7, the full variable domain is SQTIHQWPATLVQPVGSPLSLECTVEGTSNPNLYWYRQAAGRGLQLLFYSVGIGQISSEVPQNLSASRPQDRQFILSSKKLLLSDSGFYLCARSGGYLMGGQYFGPGTRLTVT.